A single sample gave rise to the 12 T cell receptor beta chains below, sequenced in a study of control samples from healthy donors and cancer patients. TCRdb's table, derived via immunoSEQ multiplex PCR, lists solely in-frame clones and lacks some. The sample has about 220,000 clones, 90% to 95% seen once. The sequenced sample was blood. The receptors were gathered from a man aged 45-60 years in good health.

This chain connects TRBV4-3 to TRBJ2-7; tentatively, D is TRBD1 or TRBD2 (6 bases each). Between the trimmed V and J ends, which lost 0 bases and 0 bases, there was a span of 12 bases. CDR1 is LGHNA and CDR2 is YSLEER in the germline V gene. The CDR3 has 16 amino acids. This CDR3 reads CASSQDRRGDSYEQYF. The CDR3 nucleotides are TGCGCCAGCAGCCAAGATAGAAGGGGGGACTCCTACGAGCAGTACTTC.

This sequence joins TRBV10-2 and TRBJ1-6, with a tentative D call TRBD1 (6 bases). This CDR3 contains 16 residues. Germline V gives CDR1 WSHSY, CDR2 SAAADI. The V end was cut by 6 bases, the J end by 4 bases, with 16 bases between. The CDR3 sequence is CASRGQLEGYNSPLHF. In DNA form, the CDR3 reads TGCGCCAGCAGAGGACAGTTGGAGGGTTATAATTCACCCCTCCACTTT.

The chain recombines TRBV5-1 with TRBJ2-5; 8 bases map to TRBD2. This CDR3 has 14 residues. Germline CDR1 and CDR2: SGHRS and YFSETQ. After removal of 3 bases from V and 5 bases from J, the junction contained 6 bases not matched to a gene. CDR3 sequence (DNA): TGCGCCAGCAGCTCTTTAGCGGGGATCGAGACCCAGTACTTC. Translating gives CASSSLAGIETQYF.

This clone was detected only once. The gene calls are TRBV30 and TRBJ1-2; possible D gene TRBD1, 5 bases. The CDR3 spans 20 residues. The germline V and J ends were trimmed by 5 bases and 1 base, with 32 bases remaining between them. Germline CDR1 and CDR2: GTSNPN and SVGIG (reference sequence). The CDR3 spells CAWPSRGRIPGRSLNYGYTF. The CDR3 region has the DNA TGTGCCTGGCCCTCCCGGGGACGGATCCCTGGTAGATCCCTTAACTATGGCTACACCTTC.

The chain employs TRBV5-6 and TRBJ1-2, with 9 bases aligning to TRBD1. Germline values: CDR1 SGHDT, CDR2 YYEEEE. The CDR3 contains 16 residues. The ends lost 4 bases at V and 8 bases at J; junction bases unmatched: 15. The chain's CDR3 is CASSRSGTGFQHGYTF. The CDR3 bases are TGTGCCAGCAGCCGATCAGGGACAGGGTTTCAGCACGGCTACACCTTC.

The chain has TRBV6-1 and TRBJ1-1; D uncertain. The CDR3 length is 19 residues. V shed 2 bases and J shed 0 bases, with 22 bases lying between them. Germline V gives CDR1 MNHNS, CDR2 SASEGT. The CDR3 is CASSESAGRSSLMNTEAFF. The CDR3 DNA sequence: TGTGCCAGCAGTGAATCGGCCGGGAGGTCGTCTCTTATGAACACTGAAGCTTTCTTT.

Concerning this clone: The same CDR3 arises from other DNA sequences in this sample as well. V is TRBV6-1 and J is TRBJ2-7, with unresolved D. Germline V gene lookup returns CDR1 MNHNS and CDR2 SASEGT. The CDR3 covers 13 residues. Trimming removed 0 bases from V and 7 bases from J, with 10 bases in between. CDR3 protein: CASSEARPGEQYV. The CDR3 region has the DNA TGTGCCAGCAGTGAAGCGAGGCCTGGAGAGCAGTACGTC.

This sequence joins TRBV7-9 and TRBJ2-3; no definite D call. The CDR3 has 19 amino acids. Trimming removed 2 bases at V and 3 bases at J, with 24 bases between. In germline, CDR1 is SEHNR, CDR2 FQNEAQ (reference sequence). CDR3 sequence reads: CASSLTDLWGRSITDTQYF. The CDR3, as DNA: TGTGCCAGCAGCTTAACTGACCTTTGGGGTCGGAGTATTACAGATACGCAGTATTTT.

V and J are TRBV6-6 and TRBJ2-7; D gene unclear. V lost 2 bases and J 6 bases, leaving 11 bases between the germline ends. Germline V gene data show CDR1 as MNHNY and CDR2 as SVGAGI (reference sequence). The CDR3 has 13 residues. CDR3 sequence: CASSYPIAGEQYF. The CDR3 bases are TGTGCCAGCAGTTACCCTATAGCAGGCGAGCAGTACTTC.

The chain carries TRBV5-5 and TRBJ1-2; TRBD1 is a possible D gene (6 bases). The CDR3 consists of 15 residues. V dropped 3 bases and J dropped 5 bases, with 17 bases sitting between them. Germline V gives CDR1 SGHKS, CDR2 YYEKEE (reference sequence). The CDR3 DNA sequence: TGTGCCAGCAGCTCCCCGGGGGCCGTGAGTTATGGCTACACCTTC. Its translation: CASSSPGAVSYGYTF.

This chain connects TRBV2 to TRBJ2-1, with D unclear. Between the trimmed V and J ends, which lost 8 bases and 6 bases, there was a span of 11 bases. Germline loops: CDR1 SNHLY, CDR2 FYNNEI. The CDR3 is 12 residues long. The CDR3 protein is CASEGQSNEQFF. In DNA form, the CDR3 reads TGTGCCAGCGAAGGGCAGAGCAATGAGCAGTTCTTC.

The chain joins TRBV6-5 to TRBJ2-7, with TRBD1 matching 12 bases. This CDR3 comprises 15 residues. V trimming: 3 bases; J trimming: 13 bases; junction bases outside the gene matches: 13. Germline assignment: CDR1 MNHEY and CDR2 SVGAGI. The CDR3 protein is CASSYSGTGGSWEYF. The CDR3 DNA sequence: TGTGCCAGCAGTTATTCCGGGACAGGGGGCTCATGGGAATACTTC.